This TCR beta chain stems from a study of CXCR4 blockade with PD-1 therapy in pancreatic cancer. Whole-study results and caveats: Tumors were clonally expanded, mean about 0.14 versus 0.05 in healthy blood. Frequent tumor clones were encoded by many distinct rearrangements, suggesting shared antigens.

This clone was recorded at least ten times. Its antigen remains unknown. The archived tumor blocks came from patients without neoadjuvant therapy before resection. Some clones are missing from TCRdb's copy, which holds only in-frame ones; the method was immunoSEQ multiplex PCR. The sample shows about 5,900 clones, roughly 36% of them seen only once. Sequenced input: tumor tissue. The TCR sequence derives from a human donor with pancreatic ductal adenocarcinoma.

The CDR3 region is CASSSQHRQGAGEAFF. DNA for the CDR3: TGTGCCAGCAGTTCGCAACACAGACAGGGGGCGGGTGAAGCTTTCTTT. The rearrangement uses TRBV27 and TRBJ1-1; the match to TRBD1 covers 10 bases. This CDR3 is built from 16 residues. J lost 7 bases, V lost 4 bases, and 12 bases had no gene match. Per germline, CDR1 MNHEY and CDR2 SMNVEV (reference sequence).